Shown below are 23 T cell receptor beta chains from a single sample sequenced in a study of cytomegalovirus exposure and HLA in healthy donors. Vbeta (60) and Jbeta (13) primers were used in the PCR. Sequenced by immunoSEQ multiplex PCR; TCRdb stores in-frame clones only, minus some. Of approximately 210,000 clones listed, about nine tenths are singletons. The sample comprised PBMCs. These receptors were taken from a man aged 25-40 years in good health and CMV-seronegative.

The V and J genes are TRBV4-1 and TRBJ1-3; TRBD1 aligns across 7 bases. The CDR3 covers 17 residues. CDR1 and CDR2 from the germline V gene are MGHRA and YSYEKL. V dropped 4 bases and J dropped 0; count of bases not matched to a gene: 9. CDR3 DNA sequence: TGCGCCAGCAGCCCTGGGACAGAGATACGCTCTGGAAACACCATATATTTT. Its translation is CASSPGTEIRSGNTIYF.

V is TRBV18 and J is TRBJ1-2; tentatively, D is TRBD1 (6 bases). The V gene lost 5 bases and the J gene lost 3 bases, with 13 bases spanning the gap. CDR1 is KGHSH and CDR2 is LQKENI in the germline V gene. CDR3 length: 14 residues. CDR3 DNA: TGTGCCAGCTCAACAGGGCTTCGGTACTATGGCTACACCTTC. This codes for CASSTGLRYYGYTF.

The rearrangement joins TRBV6-1 to TRBJ1-1, with D maybe TRBD1 (6 bases). Germline V lookup: CDR1 MNHNS, CDR2 SASEGT. Trimming took 1 base from V and 2 from J, leaving 11 bases between them. CDR3 length equals 15 residues. This CDR3 reads CASSEGTASNTEAFF. Written as DNA, the CDR3 is TGTGCCAGCAGTGAAGGGACAGCCTCTAACACTGAAGCTTTCTTT.

This clone was counted once. An end of the junction differs from the germline gene, which may be a read error. This rearrangement joins TRBV7-7 to TRBJ2-7, with 8 bases matching TRBD1. This CDR3 has 15 amino acids. Germline lookup yields CDR1 SSHAT and CDR2 FNYEAQ (reference sequence). CDR3 sequence (DNA): TGTGCTAGCAGCTTCCGGACAGGGCCCCTCTACGAGCAGTACTTC. It codes for CASSFRTGPLYEQYF.

The chain uses TRBV5-1 and TRBJ2-7, with D possibly matching TRBD2 (6 bases). Per the germline V gene, CDR1 is SGHRS and CDR2 is YFSETQ. Trimming removed 4 bases from V and 1 base from J, with 9 bases in between. The CDR3 is made up of 13 amino acids. This CDR3 reads CASSDGSSYEQYF. DNA for the CDR3: TGCGCCAGCAGCGACGGGAGTTCCTACGAGCAGTACTTC.

The chain is built from TRBV7-9 and TRBJ1-2; D unresolved. CDR1 and CDR2 (germline): SEHNR, FQNEAQ (reference sequence). The CDR3 has 16 amino acids. With 5 bases removed from V and 8 bases from J, the gap between germline ends came to 24 bases. The CDR3 sequence is CASSPYETELVGGYTF. The DNA for the CDR3 is TGTGCCAGCAGCCCTTATGAGACGGAGCTCGTCGGGGGCTACACCTTC.

J is TRBJ1-4 and V is TRBV6-1, with D uncertain. V shed 2 bases and J shed 7 bases, with 8 bases lying between them. Germline-derived CDR1 and CDR2 are MNHNS and SASEGT. CDR3 size: 13 residues. The CDR3 nucleotides are TGTGCCAGCAGTGAATCCCCATCTGAAAAACTGTTTTTT. Amino acid sequence: CASSESPSEKLFF.

The chain has TRBV5-1 and TRBJ2-7, with 10 positions matching TRBD1. The germline gives CDR1 SGHRS, CDR2 YFSETQ. CDR3 size: 14 residues. V shed 7 bases and J 3 bases; nucleotides not matched to a gene: 7. The CDR3 nucleotides are TGCGCCAGCGCCACCGGGACAGGGGACTACGAGCAGTACTTC. The encoded protein is CASATGTGDYEQYF. Based on the CDR3 plus reference TRBV5-1 and TRBJ2-7, the full variable domain is KAGVTQTPRYLIKTRGQQVTLSCSPISGHRSVSWYQQTPGQGLQFLFEYFSETQRNKGNFPGRFSGRQFSNSRSEMNVSTLELGDSALYLCASATGTGDYEQYFGPGTRLTVT.

The CDR3 region has the DNA TGCAGCGTTGTAGGGGGCTCCCGCTCTGGGGCCAACGTCCTGACTTTC. Protein: CSVVGGSRSGANVLTF. The rearrangement joins TRBV29-1 to TRBJ2-6; TRBD1 agrees at 7 bases. The CDR3 is 16 amino acids. The germline V gene encodes CDR1 SQVTM and CDR2 ANQGSEA. V shed 4 bases and J 0 bases; nucleotides not matched to a gene: 6.

The V call is TRBV7-2, the J call TRBJ1-6; TRBD1 matches 7 bases. Germline CDR1 is SGHTA and CDR2 is FQGNSA. V lost 2 bases, J lost 10 bases, and 11 bases stayed unmatched. This CDR3 comprises 16 residues. The CDR3 sequence is CASSLLGATGYSPLHF. CDR3 bases: TGTGCCAGCAGCTTACTCGGGGCGACAGGGTACTCACCCCTCCACTTT.

The chain joins TRBV5-1 to TRBJ2-1; TRBD2 agrees at 9 bases. This CDR3 comprises 18 residues. Trimming cost V 2 bases and J 9 bases; bases outside gene matches: 18. In germline, CDR1 is SGHRS, CDR2 YFSETQ. The CDR3 nucleotides are TGCGCCAGCAGCTTAGATTCCCGGGATGGCGGGAGGGCCGGTGAGCAGTTCTTC. Amino acid sequence: CASSLDSRDGGRAGEQFF. Looking up the rest from reference TRBV5-1 and TRBJ2-1 gives the full variable domain: KAGVTQTPRYLIKTRGQQVTLSCSPISGHRSVSWYQQTPGQGLQFLFEYFSETQRNKGNFPGRFSGRQFSNSRSEMNVSTLELGDSALYLCASSLDSRDGGRAGEQFFGPGTRLTVL.

The CDR3 DNA follows: TGTGCCAGCAGTTTACAGGACGGTAACTACGAGCAGTACTTC. This sequence encodes CASSLQDGNYEQYF. V is TRBV6-5 and J is TRBJ2-7; D perhaps matches TRBD1 (5 bases). Germline V gene lookup returns CDR1 MNHEY and CDR2 SVGAGI. Trimming removed 4 bases from V and 3 bases from J, with 13 bases in between. CDR3 size: 14 residues.

The CDR3 sequence is CASSLVGGQPQHF. The CDR3 region has the DNA TGCGCCAGCAGCTTGGTTGGCGGTCAGCCCCAGCATTTT. The V and J genes are TRBV5-1 and TRBJ1-5; D is ambiguous. The CDR3 contains 13 residues. Germline V gives CDR1 SGHRS, CDR2 YFSETQ. V shed 0 bases and J shed 6 bases, with 7 bases lying between them. Full variable domain (missing parts from reference TRBV5-1 and TRBJ1-5): KAGVTQTPRYLIKTRGQQVTLSCSPISGHRSVSWYQQTPGQGLQFLFEYFSETQRNKGNFPGRFSGRQFSNSRSEMNVSTLELGDSALYLCASSLVGGQPQHFGDGTRLSIL.

CDR3: CASSYGLYEQYF. The CDR3 region has the DNA TGTGCCAGCAGTTACGGCCTCTACGAGCAGTACTTC. The chain joins TRBV6-5 to TRBJ2-7; D unresolved. Per the germline V gene, CDR1 is MNHEY and CDR2 is SVGAGI. Trimming left V 2 bases short and J 3 bases short, with 5 bases between. The CDR3 spans 12 residues.

In this sample, this clone turned up a few times. This rearrangement joins TRBV7-9 to TRBJ1-1; no definite D call. The CDR3 is made up of 10 amino acids. Looked up from germline, CDR1 is SEHNR and CDR2 is FQNEAQ (reference sequence). V was pared by 3 bases and J by 9 bases, with 5 bases between. The CDR3 is CASSFRQAFF. The CDR3 nucleotides are TGTGCCAGCAGCTTCCGTCAAGCTTTCTTT.

The chain employs TRBV5-4 and TRBJ2-3; 7 nucleotides line up with TRBD2. The CDR3 spans 12 residues. The V gene end was trimmed by 4 bases and the J gene end by 10 bases; junction bases not matched to a gene: 6. The germline V gene has CDR1 SGHNT and CDR2 YYREEE (reference sequence). The CDR3 sequence is CASSQGGGPQYF. The CDR3 DNA reads as TGTGCCAGCAGCCAAGGCGGGGGTCCGCAGTATTTT.

V is TRBV13 and J is TRBJ2-7, with 10 bases matching TRBD1. This CDR3 is built from 14 residues. The ends lost 4 bases at V and 7 bases at J; junction bases unmatched: 7. Germline V gene sequence: CDR1 PRHDT, CDR2 FYEKMQ (reference sequence). The CDR3 DNA is TGTGCCAGCAGCTCCCCTGGACAGGGGGGAGAGCAGTACTTC. It specifies CASSSPGQGGEQYF.

The J gene is TRBJ2-1, the V gene TRBV28, with 9 bases lining up with TRBD2. J was trimmed by 8 bases and V by 7 bases; bases with no gene match: 24. The CDR3 contains 19 residues. Germline loops: CDR1 MDHEN, CDR2 SYDVKM. As DNA, the CDR3 is TGTGCCAGCACCCTGGTAGGGGTTGGGACTAGCCACATGCGTGATGAGCAGTTCTTC. Translation gives CASTLVGVGTSHMRDEQFF. Full variable domain (rest looked up from reference TRBV28 and TRBJ2-1): DVKVTQSSRYLVKRTGEKVFLECVQDMDHENMFWYRQDPGLGLRLIYFSYDVKMKEKGDIPEGYSVSREKKERFSLILESASTNQTSMYLCASTLVGVGTSHMRDEQFFGPGTRLTVL.

V is TRBV9 and J is TRBJ2-5, with 7 bases identical to TRBD1. J gave up 3 bases and V 4 bases, and 12 bases lay outside the gene matches. This CDR3 region has 16 residues. Germline loops: CDR1 SGDLS, CDR2 YYNGEE. CDR3 sequence: CASSYFRDSAKETQYF. The CDR3 region has the DNA TGTGCCAGCAGCTATTTCCGGGACAGTGCCAAAGAGACCCAGTACTTC.

V gene TRBV6-6 combines with J gene TRBJ2-5, with D uncertain. The J call may be mistaken, given a closer DNA end match to TRBJ2-7. The germline gives CDR1 MNHNY, CDR2 SVGAGI (reference sequence). CDR3 size: 14 residues. The CDR3 DNA sequence: TGTGCCAGCAGTTACCGTGGTATAGTCCACGAGCAGTACTTC. It translates to CASSYRGIVHEQYF.

The chain recombines TRBV27 with TRBJ1-3; 7 positions match TRBD1. V was clipped by 4 bases and J by 0 bases; unmatched bases: 0. CDR3 size: 14 residues. CDR1 and CDR2 (germline): MNHEY, SMNVEV (reference sequence). As DNA, the CDR3 is TGTGCCAGCAGTTGGGACAGCTCTGGAAACACCATATATTTT. Translating gives CASSWDSSGNTIYF.

This chain links TRBV11-2 with TRBJ1-6; D remains unclear. This CDR3 has 12 amino acids. The germline gives CDR1 SGHAT, CDR2 FQNNGV. V was shortened by 3 bases and J by 8 bases, with 5 bases between the two germline ends. The CDR3 reads CASSFSDSPLHF. In DNA, the CDR3 is TGTGCCAGCAGCTTCTCAGATTCACCCCTCCACTTT. The full variable domain, with the rest looked up from reference TRBV11-2 and TRBJ1-6, is EAGVAQSPRYKIIEKRQSVAFWCNPISGHATLYWYQQILGQGPKLLIQFQNNGVVDDSQLPKDRFSAERLKGVDSTLKIQPAKLEDSAVYLCASSFSDSPLHFGNGTRLTVT.

This clone was seen once. The gene calls are TRBV28 and TRBJ2-3, with 9 nucleotides matching TRBD2. J lost 5 bases, V lost 8 bases, and 5 bases had no gene match. The CDR3 has 13 residues. Germline V gene lookup returns CDR1 MDHEN and CDR2 SYDVKM. The CDR3 loop reads CASVGGGGDTQYF. CDR3 coding DNA: TGTGCCAGCGTTGGCGGGGGGGGAGATACGCAGTATTTT.